This TCR beta chain is from a study of cytomegalovirus exposure and HLA in healthy donors. Study background: The Caucasian-associated ancestry cluster contained 65% to 85% of the roughly 390 genotyped donors. Study-wide points: Common viral pathogens (according to a later analysis) appeared linked to several of the most significant clusters. It was in a later analysis that TCR association rates were seen to vary by HLA locus, highest for DRB1 and lowest for HLA-C.

PCR amplification relied on 60 Vbeta primers (plus 13 Jbeta primers). Using immunoSEQ multiplex PCR, the repertoire was profiled, and TCRdb retains in-frame clones only, with some absent. The table records 150,000 to 200,000 clones, about 88% of them present only once. A note on this clone: Its antigen is currently unknown.

The germline V gene has CDR1 MNHEY and CDR2 SMNVEV (reference sequence). Losses at the gene ends were 10 bases for V and 3 bases for J; bases not matched to a gene: 9. CDR3 length: 14 residues. Donors had nominal health at sampling but likely had unrecorded immune exposures. The sequence derives from a woman under 30 in good health and CMV-seronegative. The chain links TRBV27 to TRBJ2-7, with TRBD2 matching over 10 bases. The sample taken for sequencing was PBMCs. The CDR3, as DNA: TGTGCCACCTCTATGACTAGCGGGTTCTACGAGCAGTACTTC. Encoded protein: CATSMTSGFYEQYF.